This T cell receptor (beta chain) was sequenced in a study of cytomegalovirus exposure and HLA in healthy donors. At the level of the study: A preliminary data release comprised 80 million to 95 million unique TCRs obtained from HLA-typed donors. Genotyping showed roughly 77% of fewer than 500 donors falling in the Caucasian-associated ancestry cluster.

Overall study findings and caveats: V- and J-gene trimming in TCR beta was tied to a missense DCLRE1C variant by an analysis performed later. It was taken for granted in presence/absence analyses that sequencing depth across donors was roughly uniform.

PCR was performed using 60 Vbeta and 13 Jbeta primers. This table comes from immunoSEQ multiplex PCR, and its TCRdb copy is limited to in-frame clones, with some not included. The sample has 150,000 to 200,000 clones, almost 80% seen once. Worth noting for this clone: Its target is not known.

CDR3 length: 14 residues. Germline V CDR1 and CDR2: LGHNA, YSLEER. Trimming at V came to 0 bases and at J to 6 bases, leaving 1 base not matched to a gene. The source material was PBMCs. This receptor was taken from a woman aged 45-65 years in good health and CMV-seropositive. V usage is TRBV4-3 and J usage is TRBJ1-3; 8 bases are a match to TRBD1. CDR3 in amino acids: CASSQDRGLNTIYF. The CDR3 region has the DNA TGCGCCAGCAGCCAAGACAGGGGGCTAAACACCATATATTTT.